Listed below are T cell receptor beta chains from one sample, sequenced in a study of blood T cell repertoires in COVID-19. TCRdb's table, derived via immunoSEQ multiplex PCR, lists solely in-frame clones and lacks some. The table shows 30,000 to 40,000 clones, with 87% occurring only once. The source material was peripheral blood. These receptors were obtained from a man in his sixties with acute or convalescent COVID-19. The CDR3 runs from the conserved cysteine through the conserved F or W. The order of the fields is clone size, D gene, J gene, V gene, CDR3 DNA, CDR3 protein. The D gene is left open where the match is weak. Expanded clones are given a class, and other clones once, few, many or no size at all.

clone_size: -; d_call: TRBD1; j_call: TRBJ1-3; v_call: TRBV5-1; cdr3_nt: TGCGCCAGCAGTGGACAGGGAAATGCTGGAAACACCATATATTTT; cdr3_aa: CASSGQGNAGNTIYF
clone_size: -; d_call: -; j_call: TRBJ1-2; v_call: TRBV15; cdr3_nt: TGTGCCACCAGCAGAGATCAAGTGGCACTATATGGCTACACCTTC; cdr3_aa: CATSRDQVALYGYTF
clone_size: -; d_call: TRBD2; j_call: TRBJ2-7; v_call: TRBV10-1; cdr3_nt: TGCGCCAGCCGCCTAGCGGGAGAGAGCGAGCAGTACTTC; cdr3_aa: CASRLAGESEQYF
clone_size: -; d_call: TRBD2; j_call: TRBJ2-2; v_call: TRBV11-3; cdr3_nt: TGTGCCAGCAGCTTAGTCCCCAGTAGCGGGAGCACCGGGGAGCTGTTTTTT; cdr3_aa: CASSLVPSSGSTGELFF
clone_size: -; d_call: TRBD1; j_call: TRBJ2-1; v_call: TRBV7-2; cdr3_nt: TGTGCCAGCAGCTTACCCCCAGGGGGCGACTACAATGAGCAGTTCTTC; cdr3_aa: CASSLPPGGDYNEQFF
clone_size: -; d_call: -; j_call: TRBJ1-1; v_call: TRBV5-4; cdr3_nt: TGTGCCAGCAGCCCGGACAGATGGGGTGAAGCTTTCTTT; cdr3_aa: CASSPDRWGEAFF
clone_size: -; d_call: -; j_call: TRBJ2-5; v_call: TRBV7-2; cdr3_nt: TGTGCCAGCAGCTTAGGCGTCTCAAGGCGGGCAGAGACCCAGTACTTC; cdr3_aa: CASSLGVSRRAETQYF
clone_size: -; d_call: -; j_call: TRBJ1-2; v_call: TRBV2; cdr3_nt: TGTGCCAGCAGTGAGAGACAGAACTATGGCTACACCTTC; cdr3_aa: CASSERQNYGYTF
clone_size: few; d_call: TRBD2; j_call: TRBJ2-1; v_call: TRBV7-2; cdr3_nt: TGTGCCAGCTCCCCAACCGGGACTAGGTTTGAGCAGTTCTTC; cdr3_aa: CASSPTGTRFEQFF
clone_size: -; d_call: TRBD1; j_call: TRBJ1-2; v_call: TRBV18; cdr3_nt: TGTGCCAGCTCAGCCTCGACAGGGGGCAGCTACGACTATGGCTACACCTTC; cdr3_aa: CASSASTGGSYDYGYTF
clone_size: -; d_call: -; j_call: TRBJ2-2; v_call: TRBV7-5; cdr3_nt: TGTGTCAGAAGCTTATGGACAGGGGGCCCCGGGGAGCTGTTTTTT; cdr3_aa: CVRSLWTGGPGELFF
clone_size: -; d_call: -; j_call: TRBJ2-4; v_call: TRBV12-3/TRBV12-4; cdr3_nt: TGTGCCAGCAGTATGACACGGCACATTCAGTACTTC; cdr3_aa: CASSMTRHIQYF
clone_size: -; d_call: -; j_call: TRBJ2-3; v_call: TRBV5-6; cdr3_nt: TGTGCCAGCAGCTTTAGGACAGCCCTCACAGATACGCAGTATTTT; cdr3_aa: CASSFRTALTDTQYF
clone_size: -; d_call: TRBD1; j_call: TRBJ1-1; v_call: TRBV15; cdr3_nt: TGTGCCACCAGCAGACCGACAGGGGGCGGCACTGAAGCTTTCTTT; cdr3_aa: CATSRPTGGGTEAFF
clone_size: -; d_call: -; j_call: TRBJ2-3; v_call: TRBV7-9; cdr3_nt: TGTGCCAGCAGCTCCGGAGGTGGGTCAGATACGCAGTATTTT; cdr3_aa: CASSSGGGSDTQYF
clone_size: -; d_call: TRBD2; j_call: TRBJ2-5; v_call: TRBV7-8; cdr3_nt: TGTGCCAGCAGCTTAGCGCTAGCGGGAGGTGAGACCCAGTACTTC; cdr3_aa: CASSLALAGGETQYF
clone_size: -; d_call: -; j_call: TRBJ2-7; v_call: TRBV5-6; cdr3_nt: TGTGCCAGCAGCTTGCTAGGAACCTACGAGCAGTACTTC; cdr3_aa: CASSLLGTYEQYF
clone_size: -; d_call: -; j_call: TRBJ1-3; v_call: TRBV7-9; cdr3_nt: TGTGCCAGCAGCTTATACGAGGGAAACACCATATATTTT; cdr3_aa: CASSLYEGNTIYF
clone_size: -; d_call: -; j_call: TRBJ1-6; v_call: TRBV11-2; cdr3_nt: TGTGCCAGCAGCTTAGAAGCAGGGATCGCTTATAATTCACCCCTCCACTTT; cdr3_aa: CASSLEAGIAYNSPLHF
clone_size: -; d_call: -; j_call: TRBJ2-2; v_call: TRBV11-2; cdr3_nt: TGTGCCAGCAGCTTAGGAAGGGGCGTGGACGGGGAGCTGTTTTTT; cdr3_aa: CASSLGRGVDGELFF
clone_size: few; d_call: -; j_call: TRBJ1-5; v_call: TRBV15; cdr3_nt: TGTGCCACCAGCAGAGAACAGGGTATCAATCAGCCCCAGCATTTT; cdr3_aa: CATSREQGINQPQHF
clone_size: -; d_call: -; j_call: TRBJ2-2; v_call: TRBV4-1; cdr3_nt: TGCGCCAGCAGCCAAGATTGGGCAGCGAACACCGGGGAGCTGTTTTTT; cdr3_aa: CASSQDWAANTGELFF
clone_size: -; d_call: -; j_call: TRBJ2-3; v_call: TRBV11-3; cdr3_nt: TGTGCCAGCAGCCGCCCGGTGCAGCGAAGCACAGATACGCAGTATTTT; cdr3_aa: CASSRPVQRSTDTQYF
clone_size: -; d_call: TRBD2; j_call: TRBJ2-3; v_call: TRBV6-6; cdr3_nt: TGTGCCAGCAGTCCCTCCGGGACTAGCGGGACCGGGACAGATACGCAGTATTTT; cdr3_aa: CASSPSGTSGTGTDTQYF
clone_size: -; d_call: -; j_call: TRBJ1-1; v_call: TRBV3-1/TRBV3-2; cdr3_nt: TGTGCCAGCAGCCAAGTGGTAATGGAGGGTGTGGCTTTCTTT; cdr3_aa: CASSQVVMEGVAFF
clone_size: -; d_call: TRBD1; j_call: TRBJ2-5; v_call: TRBV7-6; cdr3_nt: TGTGCCAGCGGAATGCCGGCAGGGGGCATTGAGACCCAGTACTTC; cdr3_aa: CASGMPAGGIETQYF
clone_size: -; d_call: -; j_call: TRBJ2-7; v_call: TRBV5-1; cdr3_nt: TGCGCCAGCAGCTTGGAAGGGGGGGCTGGCTACGAGCAGTACTTC; cdr3_aa: CASSLEGGAGYEQYF
clone_size: -; d_call: -; j_call: TRBJ2-1; v_call: TRBV6-6; cdr3_nt: TGTGCCAGCAGTTACTCGAGAGACTACAATGAGCAGTTCTTC; cdr3_aa: CASSYSRDYNEQFF
clone_size: -; d_call: -; j_call: TRBJ1-1; v_call: TRBV19; cdr3_nt: TGTGCCAGTACCAAACCGCCGGAGGGGACTGAAGCTTTCTTT; cdr3_aa: CASTKPPEGTEAFF
clone_size: -; d_call: -; j_call: TRBJ1-5; v_call: TRBV27; cdr3_nt: TGTGCCAGCAGTTTATTGGGGGACAAGGGTCAGCCCCAGCATTTT; cdr3_aa: CASSLLGDKGQPQHF
clone_size: -; d_call: -; j_call: TRBJ1-4; v_call: TRBV19; cdr3_nt: TGTGCCAGTAGTTTTGCAGGGTTGACTAATGAAAAACTGTTTTTT; cdr3_aa: CASSFAGLTNEKLFF
clone_size: -; d_call: TRBD1; j_call: TRBJ2-7; v_call: TRBV28; cdr3_nt: TGTGCCAGCAGTTTATTCTCGGACAGGGGGCCCTACGAGCAGTACTTC; cdr3_aa: CASSLFSDRGPYEQYF
clone_size: -; d_call: -; j_call: TRBJ1-5; v_call: TRBV6-5; cdr3_nt: TGTGCCAGCAGCCGGGACTTCAATCAGCCCCAGCATTTT; cdr3_aa: CASSRDFNQPQHF
clone_size: -; d_call: -; j_call: TRBJ2-1; v_call: TRBV10-3; cdr3_nt: TGTGCCATAGGAGGGACGCCGTCCCATGGATTCAATGAGCAGTTCTTC; cdr3_aa: CAIGGTPSHGFNEQFF
clone_size: once; d_call: -; j_call: TRBJ1-4; v_call: TRBV30; cdr3_nt: TGTGCCTGGAGTACGAAGACTACGGGACTTAATCGAGGAGAAAAACTGTTTTTT; cdr3_aa: CAWSTKTTGLNRGEKLFF
clone_size: -; d_call: TRBD1; j_call: TRBJ1-2; v_call: TRBV15; cdr3_nt: TGTGCCACCAGCAGACCAGGACAGGGGTGGTATGGCTACACCTTC; cdr3_aa: CATSRPGQGWYGYTF
clone_size: -; d_call: -; j_call: TRBJ2-1; v_call: TRBV27; cdr3_nt: TGTGCCAGCACCTCTTGGGGGCAGGGAAGCAATGAGCAGTTCTTC; cdr3_aa: CASTSWGQGSNEQFF
clone_size: -; d_call: TRBD1; j_call: TRBJ2-5; v_call: TRBV10-3; cdr3_nt: TGTGCCATAGGGGGCACCCTTCTAGAGACCCAGTACTTC; cdr3_aa: CAIGGTLLETQYF
clone_size: once; d_call: TRBD2; j_call: TRBJ2-2; v_call: TRBV10-3; cdr3_nt: TGTGCCATCAGTGAGTCGGGTTCGCTGGCGGCTAGCGGGAGTTCCGGGGAGCTGTTTTTT; cdr3_aa: CAISESGSLAASGSSGELFF
clone_size: -; d_call: -; j_call: TRBJ1-2; v_call: TRBV9; cdr3_nt: TGTGCCAGCAGCGTAGACCGGCCCCGCCGGGATGGCTACACCTTC; cdr3_aa: CASSVDRPRRDGYTF
clone_size: -; d_call: -; j_call: TRBJ2-1; v_call: TRBV7-7; cdr3_nt: TGTGCTAGCAGCTTAGTGTTCGCTAGCGATGAGCAGTTCTTC; cdr3_aa: CASSLVFASDEQFF
clone_size: few; d_call: -; j_call: TRBJ2-3; v_call: TRBV15; cdr3_nt: TGTGCCACCAGCAGGCGGACAAGACCTAGCACAGATACGCAGTATTTT; cdr3_aa: CATSRRTRPSTDTQYF
clone_size: -; d_call: -; j_call: TRBJ2-5; v_call: TRBV27; cdr3_nt: TGTGCCAGCACCCCTCTAGGGGGTCAAGAGACCCAGTACTTC; cdr3_aa: CASTPLGGQETQYF
clone_size: once; d_call: -; j_call: TRBJ1-5; v_call: TRBV4-2; cdr3_nt: TGTGCCAGCAGCCAAGGGACGGAGGATCAGCCCCAGCATTTT; cdr3_aa: CASSQGTEDQPQHF
clone_size: -; d_call: TRBD1; j_call: TRBJ1-5; v_call: TRBV4-3; cdr3_nt: TGCGCCAGCAGCCAGGACAGGGGTCAGCCCCAGCATTTT; cdr3_aa: CASSQDRGQPQHF
clone_size: -; d_call: -; j_call: TRBJ2-2; v_call: TRBV5-1; cdr3_nt: TGCGCCAGCAGCTCAGCGGGGAACACCGGGGAGCTGTTTTTT; cdr3_aa: CASSSAGNTGELFF
clone_size: -; d_call: TRBD1; j_call: TRBJ1-2; v_call: TRBV5-6; cdr3_nt: TGTGCCAGCAGCTTGGACAGGGGGCTTGGCTACACCTTC; cdr3_aa: CASSLDRGLGYTF
clone_size: -; d_call: TRBD1; j_call: TRBJ1-4; v_call: TRBV11-2; cdr3_nt: TGTGCCAGCAGCTTACTGACAGGGGAAAAACTGTTTTTT; cdr3_aa: CASSLLTGEKLFF
clone_size: -; d_call: TRBD1; j_call: TRBJ2-7; v_call: TRBV28; cdr3_nt: TGTGCCAGCAGCTGGACAGGCCTTACGTACGAGCAGTACTTC; cdr3_aa: CASSWTGLTYEQYF
clone_size: -; d_call: -; j_call: TRBJ1-6; v_call: TRBV14; cdr3_nt: TGTGCCAGCAGCTCTCTCAGGGGAGTTAATTCACCCCTCCACTTT; cdr3_aa: CASSSLRGVNSPLHF
clone_size: once; d_call: -; j_call: TRBJ1-1; v_call: TRBV11-2; cdr3_nt: TGTGCCAGCAGCTTAGAGGGCAGATACACTGAAGCTTTCTTT; cdr3_aa: CASSLEGRYTEAFF
clone_size: -; d_call: -; j_call: TRBJ2-7; v_call: TRBV2; cdr3_nt: TGTGCCAGCAGTATAGGACGGGACTACGAGCAGTACTTC; cdr3_aa: CASSIGRDYEQYF
clone_size: -; d_call: TRBD2; j_call: TRBJ2-1; v_call: TRBV28; cdr3_nt: TGTGCCATTCGAAGGACTAGCGTCTACAATGAGCAGTTCTTC; cdr3_aa: CAIRRTSVYNEQFF
clone_size: -; d_call: TRBD2; j_call: TRBJ2-1; v_call: TRBV5-1; cdr3_nt: TGCGCCAGCAGCGGAGGGGGACTAGCGGGAGTGGGCGAGCAGTTCTTC; cdr3_aa: CASSGGGLAGVGEQFF